Listed here is a single T cell receptor beta chain. This CDR3 is 13 amino acids long. V gave up 6 bases and J gave up 2 bases; unmatched junction bases: 4. The germline gives CDR1 SQVTM, CDR2 ANQGSEA. The sample belongs to a study of T cell responses to AZD1222 COVID-19 vaccine. Across the whole study: Second-dose timings of about 4 or about 12 weeks were pooled.

Measured with immunoSEQ multiplex PCR; TCRdb has only the in-frame clones, and not every one. This sample yields 70,000 to 90,000 clones, of which around 90% are seen a single time; about 2.2% belongs to the top ten. The J gene is TRBJ1-1, the V gene TRBV29-1, with TRBD1 identical over 9 bases. The starting material was peripheral blood, obtained on day 0 of AZD1222 vaccination. This clonotype originated in an adult in good health. The CDR3 sequence: CSVGQGTNTEAFF. CDR3 in DNA: TGCAGCGTGGGACAGGGCACTAACACTGAAGCTTTCTTT. Based on the CDR3 plus reference TRBV29-1 and TRBJ1-1, the full variable domain is SAVISQKPSRDICQRGTSLTIQCQVDSQVTMMFWYRQQPGQSLTLIATANQGSEATYESGFVIDKFPISRPNLTFSTLTVSNMSPEDSSIYLCSVGQGTNTEAFFGQGTRLTVV.